This TCR beta chain was recovered during a study of tumor-infiltrating lymphocytes in primary liver carcinoma (dated by TCRdb to about 2017). At the level of the whole study: Between November 2015 and early 2016, a few patients in China with histopathologically diagnosed primary liver carcinoma had surgical resection. Of the five patients (three men and two women, aged 30 to 69 years), four had hepatocellular carcinoma and one had combined HCC and intrahepatic cholangiocarcinoma. The five patients had tumors staged T1-T3 N0M0, with maximum diameters ranging from about 4.2 to 10 cm. Each sample produced roughly 3.65 to 7.13 million productive TCRbeta reads, and read depth showed no significant difference between tissue types. The study combined TCRbeta repertoire sequencing, expression microarrays and whole-exome sequencing across five regions of each liver tumor, with adjacent normal tissue and blood. A total of approximately 35 specimens from 5 patients, comprising some 25 tumor regions, 5 adjacent noncancerous liver tissues and 5 peripheral blood samples, were covered by TCRbeta repertoire sequencing. Reproducibility between technical replicate repertoires was high, with correlation coefficients above 0.95 and mean shared-clone rates approximately 0.9.

Starting from approximately 0.5 ug total RNA, TCRbeta-specific cDNA was produced by reverse transcription with a constant-region primer and ProtoScript II reverse transcriptase. TCRbeta libraries were built with three nested multiplex PCR rounds, a slightly modified ARM-PCR procedure. Multiplex TRBV1-TRBV30 forward primers and a Cbeta reverse primer were used in the first two PCR rounds, each of which was run for approximately 9 cycles. Sample barcodes and Illumina adapters were added in a final 25-cycle PCR using Deep VentR polymerase. Amplicons of 200-500 bp were gel-purified with a QIAquick gel extraction kit before sequencing. The TCRbeta amplicons were sequenced with 250-bp paired-end reads on an Illumina HiSeq 2500. In the source study's methods: To recover full CDR3 sequences, reads were quality-trimmed using Trimmomatic v0.33 and paired reads were then merged using FLASH v1.2.11. V, D and J germline segments were assigned to the rearranged TCRbeta sequences using MiGEC v1.2.1b. Clonotype statistics and Shannon-Wiener diversity indices were calculated with VDJtools v1.0.0. Except for diversity analysis, only the 250 most abundant clonotypes of each sample were used in subsequent analyses to reduce sampling bias. Using fastp at Q25 and MiXCR, TCRdb reprocessed the public reads and kept productive beta chains. CDR3 protein sequences are deduplicated, and each keeps its most common genes and DNA. V and J calls and clone size were set by TCRdb, not the authors. This sample comprises almost 200,000 distinct CDR3 sequences, roughly 61% of them detected only once. About 7.1% of the sample comes from the top ten.

Notes on this clonotype: Its antigen target is currently unknown. This sequence may be a read error, since a much larger clone differs from it by one base.

The CDR3 numbers 14 residues from cysteine through phenylalanine. Only the CDR3 region is kept as DNA, spanning 42 bases read in frame from base 1. What the research found in general, with its limitations: The top 250 clones made up a significantly larger repertoire fraction in tumors than in blood (p = 0.039). Because sequencing covered only the TCR beta chain and unpaired alpha chains were not captured, true repertoire diversity is likely underestimated. Since the samples were bulk and unsorted, there was no way to compare CD4+ and CD8+ T cell repertoires. Repertoire overlap was higher between tumor regions (mean around 35%) than tumor-adjacent (roughly 17%) or tumor-blood (approximately 14%) pairs, consistent with antigen-driven expansion. The study included only four to six patients, and the authors note findings should be validated in a larger study.

Blood RNA was extracted from unsorted whole blood using TRIzol reagent, and germline DNA was obtained with the DNeasy Blood & Tissue kit. Patients had chronic HBV infection and were treatment-naive at sampling. Before surgery, four milliliters of peripheral blood were collected into K2EDTA tubes. The sequence links TRBV12-3 or TRBV12-4 to TRBJ2-5; no D segment can be confidently identified. The source of this sequence is an older woman with primary liver carcinoma and hepatitis B virus infection. The sample taken for sequencing was peripheral blood. Read as DNA, the sequence is TGTGCCTGCAGTTTAGCACCCTCCCAAGAGACCCAGTACTTC. Its translation is CACSLAPSQETQYF.